The subject of this entry is one T cell receptor (beta chain). This sample is part of a study of blood T cell repertoires in COVID-19. Background on the study: Samples of COVID-19 (acute and convalescent) were obtained from the United States, Italy and Spain. The cDNA or gDNA used as material had been derived from T cells, B-cell-depleted T cells, or PBMCs.

During active infection, Seattle patients enrolled and were then monitored through disease. Method: immunoSEQ multiplex PCR; TCRdb's copy keeps in-frame clones and lacks some. Of 55,000 to 65,000 clones in the sample, roughly 87% were seen once. This CDR3 is 14 amino acids long. Trimming took off 3 bases at V and 4 bases at J, with 10 bases between the two ends. The germline gives CDR1 LNHNV, CDR2 YYDKDF (reference sequence). This TCR was recovered from a woman aged 60-75 years with COVID-19, enrolled during active disease. The genes are TRBV15 and TRBJ1-5, with D possibly matching TRBD1 (6 bases). Sequencing was done on a sample of peripheral blood. CDR3 in DNA: TGTGCCACCAGCAGCTCACAGGGTAATCAGCCCCAGCATTTT. It is translated as CATSSSQGNQPQHF. Based on the CDR3 plus reference TRBV15 and TRBJ1-5, the full variable domain is DAMVIQNPRYQVTQFGKPVTLSCSQTLNHNVMYWYQQKSSQAPKLLFHYYDKDFNNEADTPDNFQSRRPNTSFCFLDIRSPGLGDTAMYLCATSSSQGNQPQHFGDGTRLSIL.